These 8 T cell receptor beta chains were sequenced from one sample in a study of early stage breast cancer tumors. Produced via immunoSEQ multiplex PCR; TCRdb's table is partial and in-frame only. The data show about 50,000 clones, about 80% seen once. What was sequenced was blood. The receptors derive from a person in their fifties with breast cancer.

This clone was counted between two and nine times. The gene calls are TRBV19 and TRBJ1-2; tentatively, D is TRBD1 (5 bases). Trimming removed 0 bases at V and 3 bases at J, with 23 bases between. Germline V gene data show CDR1 as LNHDA and CDR2 as SQIVND (reference sequence). This CDR3 region has 19 residues. The CDR3 bases are TGTGCCAGTAGTATAGATGTGGCCAGGCTGGGACGAGGGGACTATGGCTACACCTTC. This encodes CASSIDVARLGRGDYGYTF.

Here the CDR3 reads CASFPRGGDEQFF. In nucleotides, the CDR3 is TGTGCCAGTTTCCCCCGGGGGGGAGATGAGCAGTTCTTC. The chain combines TRBV28 with TRBJ2-1; TRBD2 matches 8 bases. The CDR3 runs to 13 residues. Germline values: CDR1 MDHEN, CDR2 SYDVKM. The V gene end was trimmed by 9 bases and the J gene end by 8 bases; junction bases not matched to a gene: 9.

V is TRBV7-2 and J is TRBJ2-5; D remains unclear. V was clipped by 5 bases and J by 7 bases, with 14 bases between them. The CDR3 runs 13 residues. Per germline, CDR1 SGHTA and CDR2 FQGNSA. CDR3 nucleotide sequence: TGTGCCAGCAGCCCCACAAAGCCGGGGACCCAGTACTTC. It translates to CASSPTKPGTQYF.

This chain joins TRBV5-1 and TRBJ2-2; D uncertain. Germline-derived CDR1 and CDR2 are SGHRS and YFSETQ. V was trimmed by 4 bases and J by 3 bases, leaving 7 bases between them. CDR3 length: 13 amino acids. The DNA for the CDR3 is TGCGCCAGCAGCATTCAATACACCGGGGAGCTGTTTTTT. It codes for CASSIQYTGELFF.

The chain combines TRBV4-2 with TRBJ1-4; 8 nucleotides align to TRBD1. V was pared by 1 base and J by 5 bases, with 0 bases of the junction left unmatched. Germline CDR1 LGHNA, CDR2 YNFKEQ. The CDR3 is made up of 14 amino acids. Written as DNA, the CDR3 is TGTGCCAGCAGCCAAGGGACAGGGAATGAAAAACTGTTTTTT. Translated, it gives CASSQGTGNEKLFF.

The V and J genes are TRBV5-1 and TRBJ2-2; 13 positions match TRBD2. This CDR3 has 19 amino acids. Germline V CDR1 and CDR2: SGHRS, YFSETQ. With V trimmed by 4 bases and J by 3 bases, 12 bases remained unmatched. Here the CDR3 DNA reads TGCGCCAGCAGCCCCGTGGGACTAGCGGGGTACGGTGACACCGGGGAGCTGTTTTTT. It yields the protein CASSPVGLAGYGDTGELFF.

This chain joins TRBV5-1 and TRBJ1-2, with a tentative D call TRBD1 (6 bases). V was shortened by 0 bases and J by 3 bases, with 24 bases between the two germline ends. The V gene's germline CDR1 is SGHRS and CDR2 YFSETQ. This CDR3 spans 19 amino acids. CDR3 coding DNA: TGCGCCAGCAGCTTGGTCCCGGGGGGCGCAGCGGGTATGGACTATGGCTACACCTTC. Translating gives CASSLVPGGAAGMDYGYTF. Full variable domain (rest looked up from reference TRBV5-1 and TRBJ1-2): KAGVTQTPRYLIKTRGQQVTLSCSPISGHRSVSWYQQTPGQGLQFLFEYFSETQRNKGNFPGRFSGRQFSNSRSEMNVSTLELGDSALYLCASSLVPGGAAGMDYGYTFGSGTRLTVV.

The V and J genes are TRBV27 and TRBJ2-2; 14 nucleotides line up with TRBD2. Trimming took 4 bases from V and 4 from J; bases not matched to a gene: 8. Germline CDR1 reads MNHEY; CDR2 reads SMNVEV (reference sequence). The length of the CDR3 is 18 residues. The CDR3 here is CASSSGTSGRSGTGELFF. CDR3 DNA: TGTGCCAGCAGTTCCGGGACTAGCGGGAGATCGGGCACCGGGGAGCTGTTTTTT.